The present T cell receptor beta chain was sequenced within a study of blood T cells in healthy people across ages. General study results and limits: Estimated diversity that came from one million T cells was considered an underestimate. Age advanced and TCR beta diversity per million T cells fell, roughly linearly.

Using a J-beta primer mix together with a sample-barcoded 5' primer, a second PCR was run for roughly 7 to 11 cycles. Researchers report that a template-switch adaptor with 12 random nucleotides tagged each cDNA molecule. TCRdb analysed the 5' RACE reads with MiXCR anew, one entry per CDR3 protein. The table shows around 1,800,000 distinct CDR3 sequences, with about two fifths occurring only once. As regards this clonotype: Its antigen is undetermined.

Trimming removed 5 bases from V and 2 bases from J, with 22 bases in between. Germline values: CDR1 SGHVS, CDR2 FNYEAQ. CDR3 length equals 18 residues. PBMCs numbering at least 6 million were isolated per sample. Sequenced material: blood. This sequence was found in a human donor in good health. V is TRBV7-6 and J is TRBJ2-1, with D possibly being TRBD1 (8 bases). CDR3 in amino acids: CASSLKAGPGQAYNEQFF. Written as DNA, the CDR3 is TGTGCCAGCAGCCTAAAAGCGGGGCCGGGACAGGCCTACAATGAGCAGTTCTTC.